The 18 T cell receptor beta chains reported below all come from one sample, sequenced in a study of immune evolution from preneoplasia to lung adenocarcinoma. Repertoires were generated with immunoSEQ multiplex PCR, while TCRdb's copy carries only in-frame clones and drops some. The table lists thousands of clones, over 80% of them singletons, with 3% to 4% in the top ten. Material for sequencing was FFPE invasive lung adenocarcinoma tissue. Receptors were obtained from a person aged 55-75 years with lung adenocarcinoma.

The chain is built from TRBV18 and TRBJ2-1; 8 nucleotides agree with TRBD2. Germline CDR1 is KGHSH and CDR2 is LQKENI. The length of the CDR3 is 15 residues. The V gene end was trimmed by 6 bases and the J gene end by 14 bases; junction bases not matched to a gene: 18. CDR3 DNA: TGTGCCAGCTCTCCCCCGGTGCTACTAGCGGCCGCGGAGTTCTTC. Translating gives CASSPPVLLAAAEFF.

The table lists this clone with a few counts. V is TRBV5-1 and J is TRBJ1-1; perhaps TRBD1 as D (6 bases). Trimming shortened V by 0 bases and J by 4 bases, and 16 bases separated the two germline ends. In germline, CDR1 is SGHRS, CDR2 YFSETQ. The CDR3 runs to 16 residues. Here the CDR3 reads CASSLGHRDVGTEAFF. CDR3 sequence (DNA): TGCGCCAGCAGCTTGGGACACAGGGATGTGGGCACTGAAGCTTTCTTT.

The genes are TRBV2 and TRBJ2-3; D is perhaps TRBD2 (6 bases). Germline CDR1 and CDR2: SNHLY and FYNNEI. The CDR3 loop spans 15 amino acids. Trimming left V 2 bases short and J 3 bases short, with 12 bases between. This CDR3 is CASSELVAVTDTQYF. CDR3 DNA sequence: TGTGCCAGCAGTGAATTAGTAGCGGTTACAGATACGCAGTATTTT.

The chain has TRBV5-1 and TRBJ2-6; D remains unclear. The CDR3 spans 13 residues. Per germline, CDR1 SGHRS and CDR2 YFSETQ. Trimming shortened V by 4 bases and J by 12 bases, and 14 bases separated the two germline ends. The CDR3 sequence: CASSIDSRTVLTF. CDR3 DNA sequence: TGCGCCAGCAGCATTGATTCCCGGACCGTCCTGACTTTC.

V usage is TRBV10-3 and J usage is TRBJ2-7; TRBD1 agrees at 7 bases. The CDR3 is 13 residues long. Germline CDR1 reads ENHRY; CDR2 reads SYGVKD. V shed 10 bases, J shed 3 bases, and the junction held 9 bases outside the gene matches. The CDR3 DNA follows: TGTGCCACAGGGCGGGCAGGGGGCTACGAGCAGTACTTC. It specifies CATGRAGGYEQYF.

This clone was picked up a small number of times. The chain links TRBV7-2 to TRBJ2-3; TRBD2 matches at 13 bases. CDR3 length: 16 residues. V lost 5 bases to trimming and J lost 5 bases; unmatched junction nucleotides: 7. The germline V gene has CDR1 SGHTA and CDR2 FQGNSA. The CDR3 DNA is TGTGCCAGCAGCAAAACTAGCGGGAGGGCCGGAGATACGCAGTATTTT. Protein sequence: CASSKTSGRAGDTQYF.

This clone is a singleton in its sample. The gene calls are TRBV5-1 and TRBJ2-7, with 8 positions matching TRBD1. V was pared by 3 bases and J by 3 bases, with 8 bases of the junction left unmatched. The CDR3 is 15 residues long. CDR1 and CDR2 (germline): SGHRS, YFSETQ. The CDR3 is CASSSGQGNVYEQYF. Here the CDR3 DNA reads TGCGCCAGCAGCTCCGGACAGGGTAACGTCTACGAGCAGTACTTC.

The chain has TRBV4-2 and TRBJ2-2; 8 nucleotides align to TRBD1. V lost 4 bases and J lost 4; bases outside the gene matches: 5. Germline V CDR1 and CDR2: LGHNA, YNFKEQ. The CDR3 is 15 residues long. CDR3 sequence: CASSLGQGPTGELFF. In nucleotides, the CDR3 is TGTGCCAGCAGCCTAGGACAGGGTCCCACCGGGGAGCTGTTTTTT.

The chain joins TRBV7-2 to TRBJ2-1, with D perhaps matching TRBD2 (6 bases). V lost 5 bases, J lost 13 bases, and 21 bases lay in between. The CDR3 sequence is 14 residues long. Germline lookup yields CDR1 SGHTA and CDR2 FQGNSA. CDR3 sequence reads: CASSRPPTRGDQFF. The CDR3 nucleotides read TGTGCCAGCAGCCGACCTCCGACTAGAGGGGATCAGTTCTTC. Based on the CDR3 plus reference TRBV7-2 and TRBJ2-1, the full variable domain is GAGVSQSPSNKVTEKGKDVELRCDPISGHTALYWYRQSLGQGLEFLIYFQGNSAPDKSGLPSDRFSAERTGGSVSTLTIQRTQQEDSAVYLCASSRPPTRGDQFFGPGTRLTVL.

The chain has TRBV6-5 and TRBJ2-7, with D perhaps TRBD1 or TRBD2 (6 bases each). This CDR3 has 15 amino acids. The V end was cut by 5 bases, the J end by 4 bases, with 18 bases between. Germline V gene sequence: CDR1 MNHEY, CDR2 SVGAGI. In nucleotides, the CDR3 is TGTGCCAGCAGTACTAGAGGGGGGTCCTTTTACGAGCAGTACTTC. Its protein product is CASSTRGGSFYEQYF.

The chain has TRBV5-4 and TRBJ1-1, with D unclear. The CDR3 is 14 residues long. With 4 bases removed from V and 4 bases from J, the gap between germline ends came to 14 bases. Germline V gene sequence: CDR1 SGHNT, CDR2 YYREEE (reference sequence). The CDR3 sequence: CASSDIDGATEAFF. Here the CDR3 DNA reads TGTGCCAGCAGCGACATAGACGGAGCCACTGAAGCTTTCTTT.

The CDR3 protein is CASSLLYEQYF. The CDR3 nucleotides read TGTGCCAGCAGTCTCCTTTACGAGCAGTACTTC. The V call is TRBV28, the J call TRBJ2-7; D not resolved. The germline V gene has CDR1 MDHEN and CDR2 SYDVKM. V lost 5 bases and J lost 4, with 6 bases in between. This CDR3 comprises 11 residues.

For the CDR3, the DNA is TGTGCCAGCAGCGGACAGGGCTACACTGAAGCTTTCTTT. Its translation is CASSGQGYTEAFF. The V gene is TRBV9, the J gene TRBJ1-1, with 7 nucleotides matching TRBD1. The germline V gene encodes CDR1 SGDLS and CDR2 YYNGEE. The CDR3 extends over 13 amino acids. The V segment lost 3 bases and the J segment 3 bases; nucleotides outside the gene matches: 2.

V usage is TRBV19 and J usage is TRBJ2-7; TRBD1 might be the D (6 bases). This CDR3 spans 14 amino acids. Trimming left V 3 bases short and J 8 bases short, with 17 bases between. CDR1 is LNHDA, CDR2 SQIVND, per germline (reference sequence). The CDR3 DNA sequence: TGTGCCAGTAGTATCCCGCAGGGGTTCAATAAGCAGTACTTC. Translation: CASSIPQGFNKQYF.

The chain carries TRBV29-1 and TRBJ2-3; 7 bases agree with TRBD2. Germline CDR1 SQVTM, CDR2 ANQGSEA. The CDR3 totals 12 residues. V was clipped by 7 bases and J by 2 bases; unmatched bases: 3. This CDR3 is CSAQRDTDTQYF. The DNA of the CDR3 is TGCAGCGCCCAGCGGGACACAGATACGCAGTATTTT.

This chain joins TRBV5-6 and TRBJ2-1; 9 nucleotides align to TRBD2. The trim removed 4 bases at V and 4 bases at J, leaving 9 bases unmatched. There are 16 residues in the CDR3. Germline CDR1 SGHDT, CDR2 YYEEEE. The CDR3 region has the DNA TGTGCCAGCAGCCCTGATAGGGCGGGAGGGTACAATGAGCAGTTCTTC. This codes for CASSPDRAGGYNEQFF.

In its sample, this clone was seen once. The chain links TRBV7-3 to TRBJ2-7; TRBD1 matches at 8 bases. CDR3 length equals 15 residues. CDR1 SGHTA and CDR2 FQGTGA come from the germline V gene. V was pared by 6 bases and J by 1 base, with 8 bases of the junction left unmatched. CDR3 coding DNA: TGTGCCAGCAGGTTACAGGGACAGGATTCCTACGAGCAGTACTTC. Translated, it gives CASRLQGQDSYEQYF.

The chain links TRBV5-1 to TRBJ2-1; no firm D call. V lost 0 bases and J 6 bases, leaving 10 bases between the germline ends. Germline V gives CDR1 SGHRS, CDR2 YFSETQ. The CDR3 has 14 residues. CDR3 nucleotide sequence: TGCGCCAGCAGCTTGGCCCCAGATGGCAATGAGCAGTTCTTC. Translation gives CASSLAPDGNEQFF.